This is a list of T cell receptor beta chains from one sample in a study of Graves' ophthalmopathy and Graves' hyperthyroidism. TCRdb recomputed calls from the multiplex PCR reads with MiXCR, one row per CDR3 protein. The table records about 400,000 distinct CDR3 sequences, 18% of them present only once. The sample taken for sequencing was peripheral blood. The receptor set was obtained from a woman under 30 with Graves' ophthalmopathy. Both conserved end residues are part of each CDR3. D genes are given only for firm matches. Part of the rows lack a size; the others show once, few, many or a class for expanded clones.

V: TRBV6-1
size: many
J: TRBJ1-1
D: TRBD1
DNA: TGTGCCAGCAGTACGGCAGGGGGCTCGAACACTGAAGCTTTCTTT
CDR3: CASSTAGGSNTEAFF

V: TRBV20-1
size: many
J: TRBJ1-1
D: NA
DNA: TGCAGTGCTAGAGATCTATGGTCGGGGGGAGGGGGACTCACTGAAGCTTTCTTT
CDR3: CSARDLWSGGGGLTEAFF

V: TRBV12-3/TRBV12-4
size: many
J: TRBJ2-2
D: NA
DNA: TGTGCCAGCAGGGTTACCGGGGAGCTGTTTTTT
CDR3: CASRVTGELFF

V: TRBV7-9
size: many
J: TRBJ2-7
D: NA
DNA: TGTGCCAGCAGCTTAGACACGGGCTCGGTCTACGAGCAGTACTTC
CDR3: CASSLDTGSVYEQYF

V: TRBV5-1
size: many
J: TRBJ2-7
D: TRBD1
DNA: TGCGCCAGCAGCTTCAATCCGGGACAGACCTACGAGCAGTACTTC
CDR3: CASSFNPGQTYEQYF

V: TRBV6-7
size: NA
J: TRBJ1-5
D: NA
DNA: TGTGCCAGCAGCCCTCAGCCCCAGCATTTT
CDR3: CASSPQPQHF

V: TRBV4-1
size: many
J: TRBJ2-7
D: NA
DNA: TGCGCCAGCAGCCAAGTCGAGAGCTCCTACGAGCAGTACTTC
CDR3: CASSQVESSYEQYF

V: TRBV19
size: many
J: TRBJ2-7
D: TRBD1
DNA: TGTGCCAGTAGTCCAACGGGACAGGGCGGGCTTGAGCAGTACTTC
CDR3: CASSPTGQGGLEQYF

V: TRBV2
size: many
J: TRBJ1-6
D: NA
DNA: TGTGCCAGCAGTAGTCTGTTGGTCTCACCCCTCCACTTT
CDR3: CASSSLLVSPLHF

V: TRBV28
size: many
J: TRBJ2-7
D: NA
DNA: TGTGCCAGCAGTAATAATGGGCCCTACGAGCAGTACTTC
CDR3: CASSNNGPYEQYF

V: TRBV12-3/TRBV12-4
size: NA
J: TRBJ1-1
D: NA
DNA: TGTGCCAGCAGTTTACAGGGCGCTCAAGCTTTCTTT
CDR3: CASSLQGAQAFF

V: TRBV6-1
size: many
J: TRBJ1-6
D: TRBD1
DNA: TGTGCCAGCAGGAACCGGGGACAGGGAAATTCACCCCTCCACTTT
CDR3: CASRNRGQGNSPLHF

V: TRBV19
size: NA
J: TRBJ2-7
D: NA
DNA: TGTGCCAGTAGTAAGAGGCAGGACTCCTACGAGCAGTACTTC
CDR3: CASSKRQDSYEQYF

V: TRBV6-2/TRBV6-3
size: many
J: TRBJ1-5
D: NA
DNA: TGTGCCAGCAGTTCCACTTTCACCCAGCCCCAGCATTTT
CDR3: CASSSTFTQPQHF

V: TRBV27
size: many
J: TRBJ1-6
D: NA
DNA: TGTGCCAGCAGTTTAGGGCCGATTAATTCACCCCTCCACTTT
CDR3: CASSLGPINSPLHF

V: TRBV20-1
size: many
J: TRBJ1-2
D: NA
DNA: TGCAGTGCTAGTCCCGACGGGGCAGGACCCTATGGCTACACCTTC
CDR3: CSASPDGAGPYGYTF

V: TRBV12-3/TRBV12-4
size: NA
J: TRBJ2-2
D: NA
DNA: TGTGCCAGCAGCCCTGGGTGGGGGGAGCTGTTTTTT
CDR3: CASSPGWGELFF

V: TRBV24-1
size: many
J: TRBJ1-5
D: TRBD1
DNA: TGTGCCACCAGTGCCACAGGGGGCGTCGGGCAGCCCCAGCATTTT
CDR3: CATSATGGVGQPQHF

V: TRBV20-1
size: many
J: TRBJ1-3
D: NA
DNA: TGCAGTGCTAGTAGTAGGGTAGCGGGAAACACCATATATTTT
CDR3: CSASSRVAGNTIYF

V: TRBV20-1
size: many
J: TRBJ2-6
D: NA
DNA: TGCAGTGCTACCCCTCAACAACACTCTGGGGCCAACGTCCTGACTTTC
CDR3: CSATPQQHSGANVLTF

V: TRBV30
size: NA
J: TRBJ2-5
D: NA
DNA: TGTGCCTGGAGTGCCGGGACACTAAAGGAAGAGACCCAGTACTTC
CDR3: CAWSAGTLKEETQYF

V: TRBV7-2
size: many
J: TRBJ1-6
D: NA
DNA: TGTGCCAGCAGCTTAGCCCTAGGAGCAGGGTCTATCGCCTACTCACCCCTCCACTTT
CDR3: CASSLALGAGSIAYSPLHF

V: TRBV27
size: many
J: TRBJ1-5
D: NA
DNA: TGTGCCAGCAGTTTAAGTACTGCGGGCAATCAGCCCCAGCATTTT
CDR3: CASSLSTAGNQPQHF

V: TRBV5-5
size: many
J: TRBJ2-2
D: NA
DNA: TGTGCCAGCAGCTTGCAGGGGTCCACCGGGGAGCTGTTTTTT
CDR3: CASSLQGSTGELFF

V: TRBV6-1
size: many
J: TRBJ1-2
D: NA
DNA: TGTGCCAGCAGCCCCCCGGTTGGGGTTGGCTACACCTTC
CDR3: CASSPPVGVGYTF

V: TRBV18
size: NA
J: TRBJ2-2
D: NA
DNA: TGTGCCAGCTTCCCCGGGTCCAGGAAACTCCCCGGGGAGCTGTTTTTT
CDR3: CASFPGSRKLPGELFF

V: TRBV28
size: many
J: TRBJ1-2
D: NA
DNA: TGTGCCAGCAGTTTTAGGTCAGGCTATGGCTACACCTTC
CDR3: CASSFRSGYGYTF

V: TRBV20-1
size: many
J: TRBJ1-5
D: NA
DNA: TGCAGTGCTAGAGCTACAGGGAATCAGCCCCAGCATTTT
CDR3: CSARATGNQPQHF

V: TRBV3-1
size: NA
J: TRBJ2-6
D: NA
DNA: TGTGCCAGCAGCCCGCCGGGACACGGCTTGTCTGGGGCCAACGTCCTGACTTTC
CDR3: CASSPPGHGLSGANVLTF

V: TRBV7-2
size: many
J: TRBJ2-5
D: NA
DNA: TGTGCCAGCCGTGCGAAGGCGGGCCAAGAGACCCAGTACTTC
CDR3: CASRAKAGQETQYF

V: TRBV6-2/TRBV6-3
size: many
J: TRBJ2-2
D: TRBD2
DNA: TGTGCCAGCAGTTACTCGAGAGTAGCGGGGACGACGAACACCGGGGAGCTGTTTTTT
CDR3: CASSYSRVAGTTNTGELFF

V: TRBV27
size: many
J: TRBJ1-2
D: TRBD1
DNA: TGTGCCAGCAGTTCGGGGGGCAGGGGGCGCCGGGATGGTGGCTACACCTTC
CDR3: CASSSGGRGRRDGGYTF

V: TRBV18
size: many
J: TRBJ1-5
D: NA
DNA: TGTGCCAGCTCACCTAAGGGCACGGGACAGCCCCAGCATTTT
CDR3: CASSPKGTGQPQHF

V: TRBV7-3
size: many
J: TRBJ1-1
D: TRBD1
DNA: TGTGCCAGCAGTCCAAGTTCCCCGGACAGGGGAGGGAAGAACACTGAAGCTTTCTTT
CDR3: CASSPSSPDRGGKNTEAFF

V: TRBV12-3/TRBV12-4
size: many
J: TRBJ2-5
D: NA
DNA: TGTGCCAGCAGTTTCCGTGGGTCTTCTCAAGAGACCCAGTACTTC
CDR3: CASSFRGSSQETQYF

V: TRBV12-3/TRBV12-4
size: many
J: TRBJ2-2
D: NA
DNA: TGTGCCAGCAGTTCGGGCACCGGGGAGCTGTTTTTT
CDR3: CASSSGTGELFF

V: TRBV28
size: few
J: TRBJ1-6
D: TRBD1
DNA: TGTGCCAGCAGTTCGGGACAGGGGGCTTCACCCCTCCACTTT
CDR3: CASSSGQGASPLHF

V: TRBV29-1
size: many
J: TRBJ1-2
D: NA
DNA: TGCAGCGTTGAGAGGTCGGACTATGGCTACACCTTC
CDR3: CSVERSDYGYTF

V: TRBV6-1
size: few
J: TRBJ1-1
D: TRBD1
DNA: TGTGCCAGCTCTCCTAGTACGGGACAGGGTTTAACTTTCTTT
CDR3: CASSPSTGQGLTFF

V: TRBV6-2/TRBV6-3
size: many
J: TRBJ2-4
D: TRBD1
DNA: TGTGCCAGCAGCCCTACCCAGACAGGGATAGCCAAAAACATTCAGTACTTC
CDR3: CASSPTQTGIAKNIQYF

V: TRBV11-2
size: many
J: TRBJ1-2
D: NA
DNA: TGTGCCAGCAGCCCAACCCGAGGGCAGGGGTTGAGTTATGGCTACACCTTC
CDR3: CASSPTRGQGLSYGYTF

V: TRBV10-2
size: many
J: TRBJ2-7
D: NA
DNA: TGCGCCAGCAGTGGGGCCTACGAGCAGTACTTC
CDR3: CASSGAYEQYF

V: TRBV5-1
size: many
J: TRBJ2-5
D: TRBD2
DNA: TGCGCCAGCAGCTCGCCCAGACTAGCGGGAGGGACCCAGGCCCAGTACTTC
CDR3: CASSSPRLAGGTQAQYF

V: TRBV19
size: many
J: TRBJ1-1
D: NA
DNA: TGTGCCAGTAGTCCAAGGGGAAGGGGTTCGGGAACTGAAGCTTTCTTT
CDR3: CASSPRGRGSGTEAFF

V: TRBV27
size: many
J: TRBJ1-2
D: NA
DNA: TGTGCCAGCAGTCCGAGGGGGAACTATGGCTACACCTTC
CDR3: CASSPRGNYGYTF

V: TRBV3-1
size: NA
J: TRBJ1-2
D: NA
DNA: TGTGCCAGCAGCCAAGAGAGAGGACACTCGGGCTACACCTTC
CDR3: CASSQERGHSGYTF

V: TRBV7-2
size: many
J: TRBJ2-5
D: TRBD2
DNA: TGTGCCAGCAGCTTAGCGCTAGCGGGGCTTCAAGAGACCCAGTACTTC
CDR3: CASSLALAGLQETQYF

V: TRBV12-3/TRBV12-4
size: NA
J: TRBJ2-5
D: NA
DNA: TGTGCCAGCAGTTTGTACAACAGGGTCCATGAGACCCAGTACTTC
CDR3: CASSLYNRVHETQYF

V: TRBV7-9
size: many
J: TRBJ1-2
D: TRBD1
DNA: TGTGCCAGCAGCTCGTCCCGGACAGGGACACAAGGCTACACCTTC
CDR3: CASSSSRTGTQGYTF